This entry lists 20 T cell receptor beta chains sequenced from one sample in a study of control samples from healthy donors and cancer patients. Assay: immunoSEQ multiplex PCR; the TCRdb copy retains only in-frame clones and omits some. Of over 200,000 clones in the sample, 82% were seen once. Sequencing input: PBMCs. The origin of the receptors is a woman aged 55-70 years with lung cancer.

V is TRBV28 and J is TRBJ1-2; TRBD1 might be the D (5 bases). The CDR3 covers 14 residues. The V gene lost 3 bases and the J gene lost 5 bases, with 13 bases spanning the gap. Germline V gives CDR1 MDHEN, CDR2 SYDVKM. The CDR3 loop reads CASSLRGGVYGYTF. CDR3 bases: TGTGCCAGCAGTTTGAGGGGAGGGGTGTATGGCTACACCTTC.

As for this clone: One end of the junction fails to match germline, which may point to a read error. The sample contains more than one DNA sequence encoding this CDR3. The chain employs TRBV28 and TRBJ1-1; TRBD1 is a possible D gene (6 bases). Germline V gene data show CDR1 as MDHEN and CDR2 as SYDVKM. This CDR3 is built from 14 residues. In nucleotides, the CDR3 is TGTGCCAGCAGTAGAGGGGGTTCTGGTACTGAAGCCTTCTTT. The encoded protein is CASSRGGSGTEAFF.

The chain links TRBV6-9 to TRBJ1-1, with TRBD1 identical over 8 bases. The ends lost 6 bases at V and 1 base at J; junction bases unmatched: 7. The germline CDR1 and CDR2 sequences are MNHGY and SVAAGI. CDR3 length: 15 amino acids. The CDR3 region has the DNA TGTGCCAGCAGGGGATACAGGGGGAAGAACACTGAAGCTTTCTTT. This sequence encodes CASRGYRGKNTEAFF.

This chain connects TRBV11-2 to TRBJ2-1, with 11 bases that match TRBD2. V gave up 4 bases and J gave up 5 bases; unmatched junction bases: 13. CDR1 and CDR2 (germline): SGHAT, FQNNGV. The length of the CDR3 is 18 residues. CDR3 sequence reads: CASSSRGASGGFHNEQFF. DNA of the CDR3: TGTGCCAGCAGCTCCCGGGGGGCTAGCGGGGGGTTCCACAATGAGCAGTTCTTC.

The chain employs TRBV2 and TRBJ1-1, with TRBD1 matching 7 bases. V was pared by 8 bases and J by 7 bases, with 13 bases of the junction left unmatched. Germline lookup yields CDR1 SNHLY and CDR2 FYNNEI. The CDR3 runs to 14 residues. The CDR3 sequence is CASANPLRDSEAFF. The CDR3 nucleotides read TGTGCCAGCGCGAACCCCCTACGGGACAGTGAAGCTTTCTTT.

The V and J genes are TRBV11-2 and TRBJ2-1, with 7 bases aligning to TRBD2. The CDR3 length is 15 residues. Germline CDR1 reads SGHAT; CDR2 reads FQNNGV. J lost 6 bases, V lost 7 bases, and 12 bases had no gene match. The CDR3 spells CASTPMGAGSNEQFF. The CDR3 nucleotides read TGTGCCAGCACCCCCATGGGAGCGGGAAGCAATGAGCAGTTCTTC.

The J gene is TRBJ2-5, the V gene TRBV2, with TRBD2 matching 8 bases. The CDR3 totals 15 residues. Unmatched junction bases numbered 8, after V lost 3 bases and J lost 5 bases. The germline V gene encodes CDR1 SNHLY and CDR2 FYNNEI. CDR3 nucleotides: TGTGCCAGCAGTGATGCTAGCGGGTCTGCGGAGACCCAGTACTTC. It translates to CASSDASGSAETQYF.

The V and J genes are TRBV19 and TRBJ2-3, with D possibly being TRBD2 (6 bases). There are 15 residues in the CDR3. Germline V lookup: CDR1 LNHDA, CDR2 SQIVND (reference sequence). Trimming cost V 0 bases and J 2 bases, with 9 bases left between them. In DNA form, the CDR3 reads TGTGCCAGTAGTATAGAGCGGGGTAACACAGATACGCAGTATTTT. Translation gives CASSIERGNTDTQYF.

CDR3 in amino acids: CASETGSPTGELFF. CDR3 nucleotide sequence: TGTGCCAGCGAAACCGGGTCACCCACCGGGGAGCTGTTTTTT. The chain joins TRBV5-4 to TRBJ2-2; D gene ambiguous. Deletions cut 7 bases from V and 4 bases from J, with 14 bases between. This CDR3 spans 14 amino acids. The germline V gene has CDR1 SGHNT and CDR2 YYREEE (reference sequence).

V and J are TRBV21-1 and TRBJ1-1. TRBV21-1 is labeled a pseudogene. This CDR3 region has 18 residues. The CDR3 region has the DNA TGTGCCAGCAGCCTCAGAACGGCGCGGGAACTCTTGAACACTGAAGCTTTCTTT. It specifies CASSLRTARELLNTEAFF.

This chain joins TRBV6-1 and TRBJ2-7; TRBD2 is a possible D gene (5 bases). V lost 4 bases, J lost 2 bases, and 18 bases lay in between. The CDR3 is 16 residues long. CDR1 and CDR2 from the germline V gene are MNHNS and SASEGT. CDR3 bases: TGTGCCAGCAGTGGCCGGGATGGGGAGTTGCCCTACGAGCAGTACTTC. This codes for CASSGRDGELPYEQYF.

The chain links TRBV11-2 to TRBJ1-4; 7 bases map to TRBD1. V was pared by 1 base and J by 7 bases, with 3 bases of the junction left unmatched. The germline gives CDR1 SGHAT, CDR2 FQNNGV. The CDR3 has 14 residues. The CDR3 bases are TGTGCCAGCAGCTTAGGAGGGGGCGGTGAAAAACTGTTTTTT. It translates to CASSLGGGGEKLFF.

This chain connects TRBV27 to TRBJ1-6, with a possible D match to TRBD1 (5 bases). Germline lookup yields CDR1 MNHEY and CDR2 SMNVEV (reference sequence). The CDR3 extends over 14 amino acids. Trimming left V 3 bases short and J 7 bases short, with 10 bases between. The CDR3 here is CASSFGGSNSPLHF. The CDR3 bases are TGTGCCAGCAGTTTCGGGGGTAGCAATTCACCCCTCCACTTT.

The chain links TRBV2 to TRBJ2-7; the D call may be TRBD1 or TRBD2 (5 bases each). The CDR3 runs 14 residues. Trimming removed 2 bases from V and 2 bases from J, with 10 bases in between. Germline V CDR1 and CDR2: SNHLY, FYNNEI. The CDR3: CASSEWGITYEQYF. In DNA, the CDR3 is TGTGCCAGCAGTGAATGGGGGATTACCTACGAGCAGTACTTC.

V is TRBV2 and J is TRBJ2-7; 9 bases align to TRBD2. The CDR3 spans 15 residues. V shed 8 bases and J 0 bases; nucleotides not matched to a gene: 8. Germline-derived CDR1 and CDR2 are SNHLY and FYNNEI. The CDR3 loop is CASSARGGDSYEQYF. In nucleotides, the CDR3 is TGTGCCAGCTCGGCCCGCGGGGGGGACTCCTACGAGCAGTACTTC.

The chain carries TRBV9 and TRBJ2-2; D is unclear. The germline CDR1 and CDR2 sequences are SGDLS and YYNGEE. The length of the CDR3 is 16 residues. Trimming stripped 3 bases from V and 2 bases from J, with 14 bases between. The CDR3 protein is CASSGSVAINTGELFF. CDR3 nucleotides: TGTGCCAGCAGCGGAAGCGTGGCGATCAACACCGGGGAGCTGTTTTTT.

V and J are TRBV2 and TRBJ2-7; TRBD1 matches at 7 bases. The CDR3 sequence is 16 residues long. V shed 4 bases and J 0 bases; nucleotides not matched to a gene: 9. The V gene's germline CDR1 is SNHLY and CDR2 FYNNEI. CDR3 DNA sequence: TGTGCCAGCAGTGGCAACCGGGACAGCTACTCCTACGAGCAGTACTTC. Its protein is CASSGNRDSYSYEQYF.

The chain joins TRBV7-2 to TRBJ1-5, with D perhaps matching TRBD1 (5 bases). This CDR3 comprises 15 residues. V was pared by 0 bases and J by 5 bases, with 11 bases between. Germline loops: CDR1 SGHTA, CDR2 FQGNSA. The CDR3 DNA follows: TGTGCCAGCAGCTTAGCTTGGGGGGGGGATCAGCCCCAGCATTTT. Its protein is CASSLAWGGDQPQHF.

The chain uses TRBV18 and TRBJ2-7; D is ambiguous. This CDR3 has 14 amino acids. Deletions cut 0 bases from V and 0 bases from J, with 6 bases between. Per germline, CDR1 KGHSH and CDR2 LQKENI. The CDR3 nucleotides read TGTGCCAGCTCACCACCTTCACACTCCTACGAGCAGTACTTC. Translation gives CASSPPSHSYEQYF.

The chain links TRBV12-3 or TRBV12-4 to TRBJ2-7, with 7 positions matching TRBD2. V gave up 10 bases and J gave up 2 bases; unmatched junction bases: 8. The CDR3 is made up of 13 amino acids. The CDR3 here is CATQGAGAYEQYF. The CDR3 coding sequence is TGTGCCACCCAAGGTGCGGGGGCCTACGAGCAGTACTTC.